This TCR beta chain was captured in a study of blood T cell repertoires in COVID-19. In the original workflow: By means of reference gene primer amplification, nucleated cell counts were estimated. Only in-frame clones appear in the TCRdb table, and some are missing; sequencing was by immunoSEQ multiplex PCR. That table gives V, J and clone size, and the DNA gave D and trimming. The sample contains tens of thousands of clones, around nine tenths of which appear only once. Germline V gene data show CDR1 as SQVTM and CDR2 as ANQGSEA. V lost 0 bases to trimming and J lost 0 bases, with 16 bases between them. This CDR3 has 17 amino acids.

Material for sequencing was peripheral blood. The source of this sequence is a human donor in a cohort sampled during active COVID-19. V usage is TRBV29-1 and J usage is TRBJ2-3, with D perhaps TRBD2 (6 bases). The CDR3 spells CSVEDPEGYTSTDTQYF. Written as DNA, the CDR3 is TGCAGCGTTGAAGATCCGGAGGGTTATACTAGCACAGATACGCAGTATTTT.